Listed here are 8 T cell receptor beta chains from one sample, sequenced in a study of beta chain features in type 1 diabetes. cDNA synthesis used the whole RNA isolate, giving expressed TCRB sequences. Profiled with immunoSEQ multiplex PCR; TCRdb holds only in-frame clones, not every one. The table lists about 930,000 clones, about a sixth of them singletons. The sequencing sample was made of naive CD4+ T cells from blood. The receptors here all came from a woman younger than 35 in good health.

V and J are TRBV6-1 and TRBJ2-3, with D tentatively TRBD1 (5 bases). Germline V gives CDR1 MNHNS, CDR2 SASEGT. This CDR3 comprises 14 residues. Trimming stripped 5 bases from V and 5 bases from J, with 14 bases between. The CDR3 nucleotides read TGTGCCAGCAGTCCCGGTTGGGGCGGAGATACGCAGTATTTT. This encodes CASSPGWGGDTQYF.

The chain uses TRBV9 and TRBJ2-7; either TRBD1 or TRBD2 may fit D (5 bases each). The ends were cut back, 2 bases at V and 2 bases at J, with 14 bases in the middle. In germline, CDR1 is SGDLS, CDR2 YYNGEE. There are 15 residues in the CDR3. The CDR3 loop is CASSVMGETTYEQYF. CDR3 nucleotides: TGTGCCAGCAGCGTGATGGGGGAGACCACCTACGAGCAGTACTTC.

This clone has only a few counts. The rearrangement links TRBV7-2 to TRBJ1-6; maybe TRBD1 (6 bases). This CDR3 has 15 amino acids. Trimming stripped 3 bases from V and 5 bases from J, with 11 bases between. CDR1 is SGHTA and CDR2 is FQGNSA in the germline V gene. As DNA, the CDR3 is TGTGCCAGCAGCTTGGTGTCAGGGGATAATTCACCCCTCCACTTT. Protein product: CASSLVSGDNSPLHF. The full variable domain, completed using reference TRBV7-2 and TRBJ1-6, is GAGVSQSPSNKVTEKGKDVELRCDPISGHTALYWYRQSLGQGLEFLIYFQGNSAPDKSGLPSDRFSAERTGGSVSTLTIQRTQQEDSAVYLCASSLVSGDNSPLHFGNGTRLTVT.

This clone was picked up a small number of times. The rearrangement joins TRBV4-1 to TRBJ2-4; D perhaps matches TRBD1 (6 bases). This CDR3 contains 14 residues. V lost 6 bases and J lost 6, with 15 bases in between. Germline V gene lookup returns CDR1 MGHRA and CDR2 YSYEKL. The CDR3 loop is CASRRLQGSNIQYF. The CDR3 nucleotides read TGCGCCAGCAGAAGGCTACAGGGATCAAACATTCAGTACTTC.

This clone was observed a few times. The chain links TRBV4-3 to TRBJ2-6; tentatively, D is TRBD2 (6 bases). Germline CDR1 reads LGHNA; CDR2 reads YSLEER. CDR3 length: 16 amino acids. V gave up 2 bases and J gave up 0 bases, with 8 bases separating them. For the CDR3, the DNA is TGCGCCAGCAGCCAAATGGGGGGCTCTGGGGCCAACGTCCTGACTTTC. Its protein is CASSQMGGSGANVLTF.

This clone has a handful of counts. The chain recombines TRBV6-1 with TRBJ2-2; 9 nucleotides agree with TRBD2. The CDR3 is made up of 15 amino acids. CDR1 MNHNS and CDR2 SASEGT come from the germline V gene. The junction had 4 bases not matched to a gene; V was cut back by 2 bases and J by 6 bases. CDR3 coding DNA: TGTGCCAGCAGTGAATGGCTAGCGGGACCCGGGGAGCTGTTTTTT. Encoded protein: CASSEWLAGPGELFF.

This clone was recorded a few times. The chain joins TRBV10-3 to TRBJ2-5, with D hard to call. Germline V lookup: CDR1 ENHRY, CDR2 SYGVKD. The CDR3 is 11 residues long. Trimming stripped 3 bases from V and 5 bases from J, with 4 bases between. The CDR3 protein is CAISDLETQYF. The CDR3 DNA is TGTGCCATCAGTGATCTGGAGACCCAGTACTTC.

The chain recombines TRBV2 with TRBJ1-5; 7 nucleotides agree with TRBD1. V gave up 1 base and J gave up 6 bases; unmatched junction bases: 9. The CDR3 runs 16 residues. Germline CDR1 reads SNHLY; CDR2 reads FYNNEI. In DNA, the CDR3 is TGTGCCAGCAGTGAAGGGACAGGACGAGTAGGTCAGCCCCAGCATTTT. Translated, it gives CASSEGTGRVGQPQHF. Looking up the rest from reference TRBV2 and TRBJ1-5 gives the full variable domain: EPEVTQTPSHQVTQMGQEVILRCVPISNHLYFYWYRQILGQKVEFLVSFYNNEISEKSEIFDDQFSVERPDGSNFTLKIRSTKLEDSAMYFCASSEGTGRVGQPQHFGDGTRLSIL.